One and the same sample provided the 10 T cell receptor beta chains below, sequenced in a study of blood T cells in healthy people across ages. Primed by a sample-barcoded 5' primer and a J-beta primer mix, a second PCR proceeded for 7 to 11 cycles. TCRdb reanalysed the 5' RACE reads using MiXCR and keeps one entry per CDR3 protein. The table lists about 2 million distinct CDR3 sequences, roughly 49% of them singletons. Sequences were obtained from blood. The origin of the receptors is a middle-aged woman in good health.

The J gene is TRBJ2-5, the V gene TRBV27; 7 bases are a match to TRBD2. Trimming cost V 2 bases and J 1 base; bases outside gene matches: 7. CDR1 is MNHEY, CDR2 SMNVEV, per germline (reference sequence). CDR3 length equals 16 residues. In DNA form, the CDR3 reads TGTGCCAGCAGTTTAGTCTCAGCGGGGATCCAAGAGACCCAGTACTTC. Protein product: CASSLVSAGIQETQYF.

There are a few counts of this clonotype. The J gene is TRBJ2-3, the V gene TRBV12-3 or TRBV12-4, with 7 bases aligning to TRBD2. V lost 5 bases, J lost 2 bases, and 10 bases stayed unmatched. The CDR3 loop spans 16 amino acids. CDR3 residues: CASSPESAGDTDTQYF. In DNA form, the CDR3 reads TGTGCCAGCAGTCCGGAGTCGGCGGGGGACACAGATACGCAGTATTTT.

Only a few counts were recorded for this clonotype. The CDR3 DNA reads TGTGCCAGCAGCCCTAGGGAGCCCTCCTACGAGCAGTACTTC. Its protein product is CASSPREPSYEQYF. J is TRBJ2-7 and V is TRBV7-8; tentatively, D is TRBD2 (5 bases). The ends were cut back, 5 bases at V and 0 bases at J, with 11 bases in the middle. This CDR3 has 14 amino acids. Germline values: CDR1 SGHVS, CDR2 FQNEAQ.

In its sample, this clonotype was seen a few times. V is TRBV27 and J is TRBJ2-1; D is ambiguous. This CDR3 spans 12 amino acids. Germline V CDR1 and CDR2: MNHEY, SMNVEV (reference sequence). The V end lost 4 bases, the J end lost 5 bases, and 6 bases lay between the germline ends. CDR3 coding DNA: TGTGCCAGCAGTTCTCCGAACAATGAGCAGTTCTTC. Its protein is CASSSPNNEQFF.

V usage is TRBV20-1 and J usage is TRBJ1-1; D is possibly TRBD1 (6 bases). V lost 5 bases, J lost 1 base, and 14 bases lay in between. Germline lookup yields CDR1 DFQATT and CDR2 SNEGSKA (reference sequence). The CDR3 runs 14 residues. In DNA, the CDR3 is TGCAGTGCTCGGGGGGCTTCCGCGAACACTGAAGCTTTCTTT. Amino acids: CSARGASANTEAFF.

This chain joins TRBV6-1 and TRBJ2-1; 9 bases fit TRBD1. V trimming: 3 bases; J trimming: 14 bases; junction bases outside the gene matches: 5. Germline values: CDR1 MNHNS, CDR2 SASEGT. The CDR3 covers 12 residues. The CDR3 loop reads CASSDLGDREFF. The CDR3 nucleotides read TGTGCCAGCAGTGACCTGGGGGACAGGGAGTTCTTC.

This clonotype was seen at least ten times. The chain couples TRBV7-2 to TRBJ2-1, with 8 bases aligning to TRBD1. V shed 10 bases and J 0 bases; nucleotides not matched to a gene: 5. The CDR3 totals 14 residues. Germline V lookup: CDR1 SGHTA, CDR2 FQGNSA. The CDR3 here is CAIVTGVSYNEQFF. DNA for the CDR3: TGTGCCATCGTGACAGGGGTCTCCTACAATGAGCAGTTCTTC.

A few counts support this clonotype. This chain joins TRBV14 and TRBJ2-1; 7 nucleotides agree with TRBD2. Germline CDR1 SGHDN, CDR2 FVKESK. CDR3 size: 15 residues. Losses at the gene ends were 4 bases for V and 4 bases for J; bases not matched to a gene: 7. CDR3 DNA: TGTGCCAGCAGCCCGGTGGGGGGGAGATACAATGAGCAGTTCTTC. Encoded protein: CASSPVGGRYNEQFF. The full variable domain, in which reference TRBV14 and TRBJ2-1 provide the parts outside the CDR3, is EAGVTQFPSHSVIEKGQTVTLRCDPISGHDNLYWYRRVMGKEIKFLLHFVKESKQDESGMPNNRFLAERTGGTYSTLKVQPAELEDSGVYFCASSPVGGRYNEQFFGPGTRLTVL.

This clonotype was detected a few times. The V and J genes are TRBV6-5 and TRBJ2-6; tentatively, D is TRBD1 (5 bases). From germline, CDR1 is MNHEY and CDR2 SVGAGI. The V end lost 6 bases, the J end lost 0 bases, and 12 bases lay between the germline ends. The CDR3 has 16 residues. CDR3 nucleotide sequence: TGTGCCAGCAGCGCCCGACAGATCTCTGGGGCCAACGTCCTGACTTTC. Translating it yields CASSARQISGANVLTF.

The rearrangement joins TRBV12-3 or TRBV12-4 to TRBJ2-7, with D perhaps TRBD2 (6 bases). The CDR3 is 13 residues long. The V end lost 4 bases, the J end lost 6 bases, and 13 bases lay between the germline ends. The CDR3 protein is CASSYLTRSEQYF. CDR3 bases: TGTGCCAGCAGTTATCTGACTAGATCCGAGCAGTACTTC.